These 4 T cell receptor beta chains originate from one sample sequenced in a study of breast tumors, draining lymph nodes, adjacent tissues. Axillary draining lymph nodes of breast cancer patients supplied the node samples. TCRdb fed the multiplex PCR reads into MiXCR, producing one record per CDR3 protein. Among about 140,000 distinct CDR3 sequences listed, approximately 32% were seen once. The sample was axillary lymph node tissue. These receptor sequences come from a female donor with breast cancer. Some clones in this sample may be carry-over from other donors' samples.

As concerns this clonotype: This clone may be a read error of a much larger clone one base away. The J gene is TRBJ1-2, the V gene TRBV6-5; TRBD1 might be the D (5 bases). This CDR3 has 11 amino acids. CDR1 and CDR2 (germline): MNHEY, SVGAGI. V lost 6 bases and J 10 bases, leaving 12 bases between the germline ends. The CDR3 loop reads CASRLGHDYTF. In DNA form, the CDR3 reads TGTGCCAGCAGATTGGGGCATGACTACACCTTC.

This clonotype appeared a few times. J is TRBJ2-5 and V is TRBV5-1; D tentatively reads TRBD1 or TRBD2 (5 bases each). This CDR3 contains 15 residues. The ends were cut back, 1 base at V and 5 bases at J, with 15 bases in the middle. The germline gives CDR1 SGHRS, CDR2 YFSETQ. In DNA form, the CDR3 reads TGCGCCAGCAGCTTGTGGGCAGGGAGACACGAGACCCAGTACTTC. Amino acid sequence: CASSLWAGRHETQYF.

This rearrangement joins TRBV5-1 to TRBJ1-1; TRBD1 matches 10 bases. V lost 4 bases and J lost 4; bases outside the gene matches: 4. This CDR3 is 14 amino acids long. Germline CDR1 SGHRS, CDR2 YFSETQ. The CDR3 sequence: CASSKDRGVTEAFF. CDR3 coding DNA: TGCGCCAGCAGCAAGGACAGGGGGGTCACTGAAGCTTTCTTT. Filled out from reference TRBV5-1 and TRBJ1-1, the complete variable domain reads KAGVTQTPRYLIKTRGQQVTLSCSPISGHRSVSWYQQTPGQGLQFLFEYFSETQRNKGNFPGRFSGRQFSNSRSEMNVSTLELGDSALYLCASSKDRGVTEAFFGQGTRLTVV.

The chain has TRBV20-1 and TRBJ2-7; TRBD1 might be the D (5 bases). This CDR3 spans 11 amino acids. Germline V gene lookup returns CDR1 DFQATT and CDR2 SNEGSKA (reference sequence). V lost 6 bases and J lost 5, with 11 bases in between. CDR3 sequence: CSAKGVHEQYV. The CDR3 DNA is TGCAGTGCAAAAGGGGTACACGAGCAGTACGTC.